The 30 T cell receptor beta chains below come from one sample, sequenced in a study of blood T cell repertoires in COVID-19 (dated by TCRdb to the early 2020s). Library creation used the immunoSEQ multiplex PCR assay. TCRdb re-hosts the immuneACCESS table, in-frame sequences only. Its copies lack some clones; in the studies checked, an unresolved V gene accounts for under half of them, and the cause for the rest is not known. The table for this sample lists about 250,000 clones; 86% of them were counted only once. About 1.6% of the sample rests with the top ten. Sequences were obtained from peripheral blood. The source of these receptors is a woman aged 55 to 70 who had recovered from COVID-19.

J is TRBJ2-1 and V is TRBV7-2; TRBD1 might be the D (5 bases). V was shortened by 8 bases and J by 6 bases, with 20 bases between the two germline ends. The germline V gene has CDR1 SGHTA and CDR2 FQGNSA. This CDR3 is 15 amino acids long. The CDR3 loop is CASGWGTPPGNEQFF. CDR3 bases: TGTGCCAGCGGCTGGGGCACTCCCCCCGGCAATGAGCAGTTCTTC.

CDR3 sequence reads: CASSGRGDFSYNEQFF. DNA of the CDR3: TGTGCCAGCAGCGGCCGCGGGGATTTTTCCTACAATGAGCAGTTCTTC. The chain carries TRBV21-1 and TRBJ2-1; TRBD2, as called in the table, went unchecked against the DNA. TRBV21-1 is an annotated pseudogene. This CDR3 spans 16 amino acids.

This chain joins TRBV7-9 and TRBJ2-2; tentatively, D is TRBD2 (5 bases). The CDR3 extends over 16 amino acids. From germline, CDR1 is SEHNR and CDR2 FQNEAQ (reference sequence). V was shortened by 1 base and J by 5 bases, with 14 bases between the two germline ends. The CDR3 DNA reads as TGTGCCAGCAGCTTAGAAGCGGCTACGGGGACCGGGGAGCTGTTTTTT. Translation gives CASSLEAATGTGELFF.

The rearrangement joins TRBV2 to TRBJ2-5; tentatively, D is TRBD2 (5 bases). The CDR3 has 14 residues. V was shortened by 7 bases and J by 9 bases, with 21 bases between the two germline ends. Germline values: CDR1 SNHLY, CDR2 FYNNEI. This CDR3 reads CASKTGGPAMPQYF. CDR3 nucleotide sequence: TGTGCCAGCAAGACTGGAGGCCCCGCGATGCCCCAGTACTTC.

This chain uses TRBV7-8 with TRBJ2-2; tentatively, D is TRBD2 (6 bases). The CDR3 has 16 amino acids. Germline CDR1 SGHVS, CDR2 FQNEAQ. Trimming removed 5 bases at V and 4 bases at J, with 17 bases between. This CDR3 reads CASSPGGGAVTGELFF. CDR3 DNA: TGTGCCAGCAGCCCTGGGGGAGGTGCGGTCACCGGGGAGCTGTTTTTT.

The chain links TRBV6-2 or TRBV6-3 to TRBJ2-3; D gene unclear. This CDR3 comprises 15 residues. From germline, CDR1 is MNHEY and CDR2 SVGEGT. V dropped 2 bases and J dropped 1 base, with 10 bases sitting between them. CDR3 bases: TGTGCCAGCAGTTACCTGGCCTTCGGCACAGATACGCAGTATTTT. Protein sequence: CASSYLAFGTDTQYF.

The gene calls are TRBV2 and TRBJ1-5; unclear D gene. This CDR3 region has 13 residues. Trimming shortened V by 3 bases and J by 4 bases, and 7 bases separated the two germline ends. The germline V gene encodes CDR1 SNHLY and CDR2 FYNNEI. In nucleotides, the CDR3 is TGTGCCAGCAGTGACAACCTAAATCAGCCCCAGCATTTT. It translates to CASSDNLNQPQHF. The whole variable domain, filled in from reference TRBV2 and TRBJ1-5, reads EPEVTQTPSHQVTQMGQEVILRCVPISNHLYFYWYRQILGQKVEFLVSFYNNEISEKSEIFDDQFSVERPDGSNFTLKIRSTKLEDSAMYFCASSDNLNQPQHFGDGTRLSIL.

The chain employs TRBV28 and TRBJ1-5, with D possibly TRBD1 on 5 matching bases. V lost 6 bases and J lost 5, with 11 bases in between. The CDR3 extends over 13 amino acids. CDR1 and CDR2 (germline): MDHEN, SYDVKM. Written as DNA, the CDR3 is TGTGCCAGCAGCTACGACAGTTATCAGCCCCAGCATTTT. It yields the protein CASSYDSYQPQHF. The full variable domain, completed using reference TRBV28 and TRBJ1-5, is DVKVTQSSRYLVKRTGEKVFLECVQDMDHENMFWYRQDPGLGLRLIYFSYDVKMKEKGDIPEGYSVSREKKERFSLILESASTNQTSMYLCASSYDSYQPQHFGDGTRLSIL.

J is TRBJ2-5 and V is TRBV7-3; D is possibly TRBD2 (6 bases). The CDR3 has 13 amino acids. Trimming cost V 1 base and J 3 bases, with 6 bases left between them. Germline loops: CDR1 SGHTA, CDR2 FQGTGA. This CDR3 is CASSLRREETQYF. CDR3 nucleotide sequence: TGTGCCAGCAGCTTAAGGAGGGAAGAGACCCAGTACTTC.

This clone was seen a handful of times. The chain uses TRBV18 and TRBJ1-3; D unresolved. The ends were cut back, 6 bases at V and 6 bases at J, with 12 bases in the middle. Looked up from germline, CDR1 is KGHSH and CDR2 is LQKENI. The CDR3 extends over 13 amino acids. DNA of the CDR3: TGTGCCAGCTCCCCAAGCCGGGAAAACACCATATATTTT. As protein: CASSPSRENTIYF.

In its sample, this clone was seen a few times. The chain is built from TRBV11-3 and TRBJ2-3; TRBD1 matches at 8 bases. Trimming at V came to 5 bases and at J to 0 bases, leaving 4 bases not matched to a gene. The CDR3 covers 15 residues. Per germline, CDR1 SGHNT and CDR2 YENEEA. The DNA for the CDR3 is TGTGCCAGCAGCGACCGGGACAGGAGCACAGATACGCAGTATTTT. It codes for CASSDRDRSTDTQYF.

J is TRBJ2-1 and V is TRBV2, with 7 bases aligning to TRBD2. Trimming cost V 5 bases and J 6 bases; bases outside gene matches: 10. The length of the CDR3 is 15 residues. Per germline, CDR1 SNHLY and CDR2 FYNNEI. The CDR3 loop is CASSSTPGLLNEQFF. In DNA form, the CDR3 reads TGTGCCAGCAGTTCTACCCCGGGACTACTCAATGAGCAGTTCTTC.

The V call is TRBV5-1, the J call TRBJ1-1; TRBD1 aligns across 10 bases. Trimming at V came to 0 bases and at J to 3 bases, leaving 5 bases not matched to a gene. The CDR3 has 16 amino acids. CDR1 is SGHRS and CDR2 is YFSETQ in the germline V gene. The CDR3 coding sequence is TGCGCCAGCAGCTTGGCCGGGACAGGGGCGCACACTGAAGCTTTCTTT. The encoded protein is CASSLAGTGAHTEAFF.

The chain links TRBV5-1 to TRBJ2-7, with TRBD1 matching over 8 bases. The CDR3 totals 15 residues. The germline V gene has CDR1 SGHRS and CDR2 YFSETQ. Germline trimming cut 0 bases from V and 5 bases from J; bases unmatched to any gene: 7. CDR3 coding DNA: TGCGCCAGCAGCTTGGGACAGGGGAATTTCCACGAGCAGTACTTC. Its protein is CASSLGQGNFHEQYF.

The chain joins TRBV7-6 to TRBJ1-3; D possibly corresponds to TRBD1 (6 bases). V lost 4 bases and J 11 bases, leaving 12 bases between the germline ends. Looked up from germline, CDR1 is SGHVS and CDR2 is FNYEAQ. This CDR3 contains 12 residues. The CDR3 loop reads CASSSTRGPIYF. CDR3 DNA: TGTGCCAGCAGCTCCACCAGGGGACCCATATATTTT.

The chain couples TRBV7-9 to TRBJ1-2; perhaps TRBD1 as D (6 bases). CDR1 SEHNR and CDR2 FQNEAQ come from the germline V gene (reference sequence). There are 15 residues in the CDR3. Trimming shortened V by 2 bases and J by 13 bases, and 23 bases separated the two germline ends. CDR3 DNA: TGTGCCAGCAGCTTAATCCAGGGGCGAAACCAACTCTCCACCTTC. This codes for CASSLIQGRNQLSTF.

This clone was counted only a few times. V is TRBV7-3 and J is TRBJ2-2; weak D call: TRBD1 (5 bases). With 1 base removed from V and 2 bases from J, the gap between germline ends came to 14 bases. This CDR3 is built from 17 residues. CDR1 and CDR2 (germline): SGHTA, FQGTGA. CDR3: CASSLIGSRGNTGELFF. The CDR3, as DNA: TGTGCCAGCAGCTTAATTGGGTCTAGGGGTAACACCGGGGAGCTGTTTTTT.

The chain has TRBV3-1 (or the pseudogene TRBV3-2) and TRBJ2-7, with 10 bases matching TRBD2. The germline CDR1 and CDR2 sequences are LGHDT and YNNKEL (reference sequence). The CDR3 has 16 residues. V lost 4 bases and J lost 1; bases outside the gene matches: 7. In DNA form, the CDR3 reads TGTGCCAGCAGCCCGACTCCTAGCGGGGGATCCTACGAGCAGTACTTC. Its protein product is CASSPTPSGGSYEQYF.

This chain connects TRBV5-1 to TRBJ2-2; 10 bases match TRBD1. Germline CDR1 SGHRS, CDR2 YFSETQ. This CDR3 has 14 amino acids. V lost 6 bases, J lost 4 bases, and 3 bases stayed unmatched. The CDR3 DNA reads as TGCGCCAGCATGGGACAGGGGTTCACCGGGGAGCTGTTTTTT. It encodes CASMGQGFTGELFF.

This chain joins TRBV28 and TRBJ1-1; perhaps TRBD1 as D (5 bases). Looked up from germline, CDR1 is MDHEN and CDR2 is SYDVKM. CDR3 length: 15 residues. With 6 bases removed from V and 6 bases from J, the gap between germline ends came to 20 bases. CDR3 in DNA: TGTGCCAGCAGCCCGTCGGGGGGGGAGTTGGCTGAAGCTTTCTTT. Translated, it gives CASSPSGGELAEAFF.

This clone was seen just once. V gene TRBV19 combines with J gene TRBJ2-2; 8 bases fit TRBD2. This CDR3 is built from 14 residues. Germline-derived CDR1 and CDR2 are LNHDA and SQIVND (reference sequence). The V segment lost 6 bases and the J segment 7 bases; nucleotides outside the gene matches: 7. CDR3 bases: TGTGCCAGTAGAGATTCCGGGACTAGCGGGGAGCTGTTTTTT. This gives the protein CASRDSGTSGELFF.

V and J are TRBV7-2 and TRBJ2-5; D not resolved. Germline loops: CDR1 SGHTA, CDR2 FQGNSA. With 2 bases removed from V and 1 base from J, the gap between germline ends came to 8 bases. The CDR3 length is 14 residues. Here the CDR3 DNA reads TGTGCCAGCAGCTTAAACAGCATCCAAGAGACCCAGTACTTC. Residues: CASSLNSIQETQYF.

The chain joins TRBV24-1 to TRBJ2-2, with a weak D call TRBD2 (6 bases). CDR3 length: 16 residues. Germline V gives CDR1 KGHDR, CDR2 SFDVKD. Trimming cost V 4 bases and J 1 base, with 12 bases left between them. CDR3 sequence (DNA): TGTGCCACCAGTGACCCGGGGAGGCGGAACACCGGGGAGCTGTTTTTT. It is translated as CATSDPGRRNTGELFF.

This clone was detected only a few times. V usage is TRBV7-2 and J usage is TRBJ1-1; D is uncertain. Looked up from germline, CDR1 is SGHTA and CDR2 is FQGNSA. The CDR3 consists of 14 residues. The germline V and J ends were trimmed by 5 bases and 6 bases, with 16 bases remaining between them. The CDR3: CASSVDLPGSEAFF. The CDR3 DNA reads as TGTGCCAGCAGCGTAGACCTGCCTGGCTCTGAAGCTTTCTTT.

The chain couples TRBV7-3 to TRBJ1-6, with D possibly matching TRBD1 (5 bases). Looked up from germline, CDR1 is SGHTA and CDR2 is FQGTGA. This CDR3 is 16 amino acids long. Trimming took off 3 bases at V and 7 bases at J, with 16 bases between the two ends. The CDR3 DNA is TGTGCCAGCAGCTTCGCGGGACGGGGACCAAATTCACCCCTCCACTTT. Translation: CASSFAGRGPNSPLHF.

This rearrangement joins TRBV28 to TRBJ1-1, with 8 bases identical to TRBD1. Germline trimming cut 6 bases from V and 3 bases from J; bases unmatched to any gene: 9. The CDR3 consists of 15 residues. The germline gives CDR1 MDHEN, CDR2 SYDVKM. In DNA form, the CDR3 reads TGTGCCAGCAGCTTCGTCAGGGGGCAGGACACTGAAGCTTTCTTT. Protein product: CASSFVRGQDTEAFF.

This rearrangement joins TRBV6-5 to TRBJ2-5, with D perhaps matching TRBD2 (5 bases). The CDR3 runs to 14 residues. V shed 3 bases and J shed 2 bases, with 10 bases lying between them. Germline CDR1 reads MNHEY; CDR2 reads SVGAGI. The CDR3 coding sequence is TGTGCCAGCAGTTATGGAGCGGCGCAAGAGACCCAGTACTTC. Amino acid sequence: CASSYGAAQETQYF.

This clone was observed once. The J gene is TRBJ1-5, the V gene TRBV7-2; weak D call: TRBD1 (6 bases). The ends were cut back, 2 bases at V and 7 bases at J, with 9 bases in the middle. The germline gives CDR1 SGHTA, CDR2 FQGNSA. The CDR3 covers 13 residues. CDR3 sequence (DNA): TGTGCCAGCAGCTTACTGGGGGCCCAGCCCCAGCATTTT. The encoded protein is CASSLLGAQPQHF.

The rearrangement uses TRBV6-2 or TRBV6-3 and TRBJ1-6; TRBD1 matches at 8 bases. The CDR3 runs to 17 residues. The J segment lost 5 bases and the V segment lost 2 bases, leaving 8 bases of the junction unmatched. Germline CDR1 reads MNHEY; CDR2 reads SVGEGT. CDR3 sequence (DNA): TGTGCCAGCAGTTACCCCTACCGACAGGGGAATAATTCACCCCTCCACTTT. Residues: CASSYPYRQGNNSPLHF.

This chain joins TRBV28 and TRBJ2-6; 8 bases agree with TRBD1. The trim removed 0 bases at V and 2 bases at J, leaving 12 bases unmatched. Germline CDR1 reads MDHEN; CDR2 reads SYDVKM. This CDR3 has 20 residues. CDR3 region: CASSLWARGTGKAGANVLTF. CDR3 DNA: TGTGCCAGCAGTTTATGGGCTCGCGGGACAGGAAAGGCTGGGGCCAACGTCCTGACTTTC. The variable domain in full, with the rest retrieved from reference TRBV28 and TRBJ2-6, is DVKVTQSSRYLVKRTGEKVFLECVQDMDHENMFWYRQDPGLGLRLIYFSYDVKMKEKGDIPEGYSVSREKKERFSLILESASTNQTSMYLCASSLWARGTGKAGANVLTFGAGSRLTVL.